This T cell receptor beta chain is drawn from a study of T-cell memory formation after mild COVID-19. Germline CDR1 is DFQATT and CDR2 is SNEGSKA (reference sequence). The CDR3 consists of 15 residues. V was pared by 4 bases and J by 7 bases, with 10 bases of the junction left unmatched. This clonotype has more than one count but fewer than ten. One entry per CDR3 protein results from TCRdb running MiXCR on the 5' RACE reads. The sample yields hundreds of thousands of distinct CDR3 sequences, more than 15% seen once. The sequencing sample was made of PBMCs or a T cell subset sorted from them (not recorded which). The sequence came from a man between 18 and 29 years old who had mild COVID-19 (a few samples of this study predate the infection). Cell type and time point are not known. The chain recombines TRBV20-1 with TRBJ1-4; 9 bases are shared with TRBD1. The CDR3 loop is CSAIPFGTGIEKLFF. CDR3 coding DNA: TGCAGTGCTATCCCTTTCGGGACAGGGATTGAAAAACTGTTTTTT.